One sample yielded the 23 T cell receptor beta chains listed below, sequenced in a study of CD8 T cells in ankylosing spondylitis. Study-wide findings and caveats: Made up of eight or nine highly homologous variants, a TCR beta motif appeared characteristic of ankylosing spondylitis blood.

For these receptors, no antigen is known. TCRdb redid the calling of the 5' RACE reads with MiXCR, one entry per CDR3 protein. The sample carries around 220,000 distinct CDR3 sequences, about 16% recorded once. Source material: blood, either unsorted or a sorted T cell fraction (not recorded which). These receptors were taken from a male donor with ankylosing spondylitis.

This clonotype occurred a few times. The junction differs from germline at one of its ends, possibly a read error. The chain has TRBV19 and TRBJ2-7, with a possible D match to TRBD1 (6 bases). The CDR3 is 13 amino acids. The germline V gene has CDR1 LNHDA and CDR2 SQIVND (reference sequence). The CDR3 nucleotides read TGTGCCAGTGCGACAGGTAACTCCTACGAGCAATACTTC. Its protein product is CASATGNSYEQYF.

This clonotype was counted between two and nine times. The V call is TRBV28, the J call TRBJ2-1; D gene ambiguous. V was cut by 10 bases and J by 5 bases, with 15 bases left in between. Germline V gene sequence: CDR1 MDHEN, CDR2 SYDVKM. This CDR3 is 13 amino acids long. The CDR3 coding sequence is TGTGCCACCTCGCTAGATTGGGACAATGAGCAGTTCTTC. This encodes CATSLDWDNEQFF.

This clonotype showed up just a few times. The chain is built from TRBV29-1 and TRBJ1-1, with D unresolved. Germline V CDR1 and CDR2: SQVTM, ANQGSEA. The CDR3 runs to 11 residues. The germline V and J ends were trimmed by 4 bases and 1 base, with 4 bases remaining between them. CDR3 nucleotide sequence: TGCAGCGTTGTCCCGAACACTGAAGCTTTCTTT. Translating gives CSVVPNTEAFF.

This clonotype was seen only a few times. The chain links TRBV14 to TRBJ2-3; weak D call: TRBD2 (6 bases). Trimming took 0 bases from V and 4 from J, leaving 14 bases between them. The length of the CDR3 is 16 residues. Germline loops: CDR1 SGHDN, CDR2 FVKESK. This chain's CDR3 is CASSQDWRLEADTQYF. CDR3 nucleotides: TGTGCCAGCAGCCAAGATTGGAGACTAGAGGCAGATACGCAGTATTTT. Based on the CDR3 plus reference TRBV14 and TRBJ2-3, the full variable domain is EAGVTQFPSHSVIEKGQTVTLRCDPISGHDNLYWYRRVMGKEIKFLLHFVKESKQDESGMPNNRFLAERTGGTYSTLKVQPAELEDSGVYFCASSQDWRLEADTQYFGPGTRLTVL.

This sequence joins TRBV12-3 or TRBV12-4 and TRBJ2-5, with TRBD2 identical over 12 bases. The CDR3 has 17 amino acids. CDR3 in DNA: TGTACCCTCAGTTTATGGTCTAGCGGGAGGGCCGGAGAGACCCAGTACTTC. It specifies CTLSLWSSGRAGETQYF.

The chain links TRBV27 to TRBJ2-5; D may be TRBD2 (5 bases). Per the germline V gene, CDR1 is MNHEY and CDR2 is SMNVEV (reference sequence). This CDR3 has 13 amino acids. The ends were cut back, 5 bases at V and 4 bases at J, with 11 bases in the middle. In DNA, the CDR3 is TGTGCCAGCAGTCCGAATGCGGGAGAGACCCAGTACTTC. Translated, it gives CASSPNAGETQYF.

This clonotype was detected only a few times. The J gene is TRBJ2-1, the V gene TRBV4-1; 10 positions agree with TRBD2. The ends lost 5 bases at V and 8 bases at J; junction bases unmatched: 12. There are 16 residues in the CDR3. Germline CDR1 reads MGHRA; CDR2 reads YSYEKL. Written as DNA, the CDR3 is TGCGCCAGCAGCGAATTAGCGGGAGGCCCAAGCGATGAGCAGTTCTTC. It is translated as CASSELAGGPSDEQFF.

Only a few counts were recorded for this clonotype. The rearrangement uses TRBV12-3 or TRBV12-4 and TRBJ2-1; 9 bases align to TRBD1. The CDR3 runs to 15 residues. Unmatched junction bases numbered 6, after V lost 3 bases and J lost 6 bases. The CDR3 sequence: CASSLDRGIINEQFF. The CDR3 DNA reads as TGTGCCAGCAGTTTGGACAGGGGTATAATCAATGAGCAGTTCTTC.

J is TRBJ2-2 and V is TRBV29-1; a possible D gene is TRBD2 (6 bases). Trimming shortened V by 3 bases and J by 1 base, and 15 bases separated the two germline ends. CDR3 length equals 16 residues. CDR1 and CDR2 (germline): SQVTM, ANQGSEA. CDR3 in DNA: TGCAGCGTTGATTTCGGGGGAGTTAGGAACACCGGGGAGCTGTTTTTT. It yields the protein CSVDFGGVRNTGELFF.

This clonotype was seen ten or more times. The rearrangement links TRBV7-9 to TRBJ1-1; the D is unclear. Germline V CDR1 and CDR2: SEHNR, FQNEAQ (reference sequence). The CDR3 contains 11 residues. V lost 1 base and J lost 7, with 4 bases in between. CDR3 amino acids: CASSLGIEAFF. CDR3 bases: TGTGCCAGCAGCTTAGGAATTGAAGCTTTCTTT.

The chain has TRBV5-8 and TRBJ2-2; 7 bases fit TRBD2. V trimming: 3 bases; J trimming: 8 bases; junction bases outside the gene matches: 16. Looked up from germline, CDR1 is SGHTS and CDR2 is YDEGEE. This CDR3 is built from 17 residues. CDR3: CASSWDQDQTSLGELFF. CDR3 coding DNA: TGTGCCAGCAGCTGGGACCAAGACCAGACTAGCTTGGGGGAGCTGTTTTTT.

CDR3 bases: TGTGCCAGCAGTTACGGGAGGGCCACAGATACGCAGTATTTT. The encoded protein is CASSYGRATDTQYF. The genes are TRBV6-2 or TRBV6-3 and TRBJ2-3; 7 bases are shared with TRBD2. The CDR3 has 14 residues. Germline CDR1 is MNHEY and CDR2 is SVGEGT. Trimming removed 2 bases from V and 2 bases from J; junction bases left unmatched: 1.

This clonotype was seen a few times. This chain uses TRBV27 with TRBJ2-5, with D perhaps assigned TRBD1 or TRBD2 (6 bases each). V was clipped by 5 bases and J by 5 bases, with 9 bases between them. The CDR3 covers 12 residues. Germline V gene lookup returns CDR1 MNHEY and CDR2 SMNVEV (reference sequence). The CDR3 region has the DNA TGTGCCAGCAGTGGAGGGGGGGAGACCCAGTACTTC. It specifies CASSGGGETQYF.

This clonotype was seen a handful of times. The CDR3 loop is CASSLSHLYEQYF. The CDR3 DNA is TGTGCCAGCAGTTTAAGCCACCTCTACGAGCAGTACTTC. The chain is built from TRBV28 and TRBJ2-7, with no clear D. The CDR3 covers 13 residues. V was clipped by 2 bases and J by 3 bases, with 8 bases between them. The germline gives CDR1 MDHEN, CDR2 SYDVKM.

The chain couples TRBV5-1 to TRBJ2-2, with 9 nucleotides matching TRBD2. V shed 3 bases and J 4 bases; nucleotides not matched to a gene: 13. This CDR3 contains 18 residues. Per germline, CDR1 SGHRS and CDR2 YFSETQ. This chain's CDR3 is CASSWWRLAAEGTGELFF. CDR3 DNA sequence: TGCGCCAGCAGCTGGTGGCGACTAGCGGCAGAGGGCACCGGGGAGCTGTTTTTT.

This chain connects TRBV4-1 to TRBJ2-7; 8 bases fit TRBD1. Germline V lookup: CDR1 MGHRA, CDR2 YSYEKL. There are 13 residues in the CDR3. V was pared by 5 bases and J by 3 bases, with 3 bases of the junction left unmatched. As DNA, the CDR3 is TGCGCCAGCAGCAGGGACAGGTTCTACGAGCAGTACTTC. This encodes CASSRDRFYEQYF.

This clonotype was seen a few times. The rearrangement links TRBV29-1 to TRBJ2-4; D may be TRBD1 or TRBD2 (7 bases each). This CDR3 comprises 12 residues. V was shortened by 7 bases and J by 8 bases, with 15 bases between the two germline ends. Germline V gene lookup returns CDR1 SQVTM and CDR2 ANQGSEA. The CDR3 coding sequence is TGCAGCGCCGGGTCAGGGGGGGACATTCAGTACTTC. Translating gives CSAGSGGDIQYF.

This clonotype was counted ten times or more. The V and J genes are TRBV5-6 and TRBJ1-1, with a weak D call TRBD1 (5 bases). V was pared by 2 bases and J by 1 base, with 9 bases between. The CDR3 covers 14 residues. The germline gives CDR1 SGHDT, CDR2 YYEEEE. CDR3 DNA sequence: TGTGCCAGCAGCTTCCCCACAGGGAACACTGAAGCTTTCTTT. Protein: CASSFPTGNTEAFF.

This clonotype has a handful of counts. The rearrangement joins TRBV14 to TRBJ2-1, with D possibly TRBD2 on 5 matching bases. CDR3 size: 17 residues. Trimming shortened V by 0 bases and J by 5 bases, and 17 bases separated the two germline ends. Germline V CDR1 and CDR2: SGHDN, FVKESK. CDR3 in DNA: TGTGCCAGCAGCCAAGATATGGGGTCGGGGTGGGACAATGAGCAGTTCTTC. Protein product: CASSQDMGSGWDNEQFF.

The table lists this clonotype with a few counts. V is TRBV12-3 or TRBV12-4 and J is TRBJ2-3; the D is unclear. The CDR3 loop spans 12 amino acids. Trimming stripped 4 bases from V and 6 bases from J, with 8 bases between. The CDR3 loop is CASSSPRDTQYF. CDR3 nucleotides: TGTGCCAGCAGTTCGCCGAGGGATACGCAGTATTTT.

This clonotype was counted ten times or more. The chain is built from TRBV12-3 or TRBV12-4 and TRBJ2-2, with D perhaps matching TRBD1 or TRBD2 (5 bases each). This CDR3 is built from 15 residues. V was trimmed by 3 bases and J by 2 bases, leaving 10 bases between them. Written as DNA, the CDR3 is TGTGCCAGCAGTTTGGCCGGGACCAACACCGGGGAGCTGTTTTTT. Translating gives CASSLAGTNTGELFF.

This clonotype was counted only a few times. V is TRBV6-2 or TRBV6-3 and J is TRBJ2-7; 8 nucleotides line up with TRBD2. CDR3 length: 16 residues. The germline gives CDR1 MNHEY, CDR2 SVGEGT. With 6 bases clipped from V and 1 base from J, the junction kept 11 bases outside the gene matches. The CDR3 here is CASSRPVTSESYEQYF. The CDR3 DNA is TGTGCCAGCAGCCGACCCGTGACTAGCGAGTCCTACGAGCAGTACTTC.

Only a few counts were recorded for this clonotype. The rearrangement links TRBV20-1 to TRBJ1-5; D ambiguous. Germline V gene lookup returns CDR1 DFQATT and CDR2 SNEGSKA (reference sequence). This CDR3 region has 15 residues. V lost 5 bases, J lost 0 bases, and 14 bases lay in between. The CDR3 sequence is CSAQTEAISNQPQHF. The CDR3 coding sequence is TGCAGTGCTCAGACGGAGGCGATTAGCAATCAGCCCCAGCATTTT.